A selection of T cell receptor beta chains follows, all from one sample in a study of T cell responses to AZD1222 COVID-19 vaccine. TCRdb's table, derived via immunoSEQ multiplex PCR, lists solely in-frame clones and lacks some. The data contain about 150,000 clones, roughly nine tenths of them singletons. The material sequenced was peripheral blood, taken 28 days after the second AZD1222 dose. These receptors all stem from an adult who received the AZD1222 COVID-19 vaccine. Both conserved end residues are part of each CDR3.

cdr3_length: 12
v_call: TRBV28
j_call: TRBJ1-2
cdr3_aa: CGTGQANYGYTF

cdr3_length: 12
v_call: TRBV7-9
j_call: TRBJ2-7
cdr3_aa: CASSLTTYEQYF

cdr3_length: 14
v_call: TRBV5-4
j_call: TRBJ1-2
cdr3_aa: CASSPGGGNYGYTF

cdr3_length: 12
v_call: TRBV2
j_call: TRBJ2-7
cdr3_aa: CASSADSYEQYF

cdr3_length: 13
v_call: TRBV6-4
j_call: TRBJ2-3
cdr3_aa: CASSRRETDTQYF

cdr3_length: 16
v_call: TRBV4-2
j_call: TRBJ2-5
cdr3_aa: CASSQGVPGPRETQYF

cdr3_length: 16
v_call: TRBV5-4
j_call: TRBJ1-1
cdr3_aa: CASSSGQGVGNTEAFF

cdr3_length: 13
v_call: TRBV19
j_call: TRBJ1-6
cdr3_aa: CASSTGVNSPLHF

cdr3_length: 14
v_call: TRBV19
j_call: TRBJ1-1
cdr3_aa: CASNHRASNTEAFF

cdr3_length: 13
v_call: TRBV7-9
j_call: TRBJ1-2
cdr3_aa: CASSLGPGPGYTF

cdr3_length: 14
v_call: TRBV7-2
j_call: TRBJ2-7
cdr3_aa: CASSLGLADYEQYF

cdr3_length: 15
v_call: TRBV7-2
j_call: TRBJ2-5
cdr3_aa: CASSLEASGKETQYF

cdr3_length: 11
v_call: TRBV6-8
j_call: TRBJ1-2
cdr3_aa: CASRGGYGYTF

cdr3_length: 14
v_call: TRBV9
j_call: TRBJ1-5
cdr3_aa: CASSRGQINQPQHF

cdr3_length: 13
v_call: TRBV24-1
j_call: TRBJ2-5
cdr3_aa: CATSGTEQETQYF

cdr3_length: 16
v_call: TRBV27
j_call: TRBJ2-3
cdr3_aa: CASSSPGDRLTDTQYF

cdr3_length: 13
v_call: TRBV27
j_call: TRBJ1-5
cdr3_aa: CASSLRGQRPQHF

cdr3_length: 14
v_call: TRBV10-2
j_call: TRBJ2-7
cdr3_aa: CASWRGVEGYEQYF

cdr3_length: 16
v_call: TRBV7-9
j_call: TRBJ2-7
cdr3_aa: CASSLGGAGFSYEQYF

cdr3_length: 15
v_call: TRBV5-1
j_call: TRBJ2-3
cdr3_aa: CASSLGTLSTDTQYF

cdr3_length: 13
v_call: TRBV19
j_call: TRBJ2-5
cdr3_aa: CATRPGSQETQYF

cdr3_length: 17
v_call: TRBV5-1
j_call: TRBJ2-7
cdr3_aa: CASSKTDRGQRSYEQYF

cdr3_length: 15
v_call: TRBV7-3
j_call: TRBJ2-3
cdr3_aa: CASSLLSGKTDTQYF

cdr3_length: 12
v_call: TRBV7-9
j_call: TRBJ1-2
cdr3_aa: CASSQTNYGYTF

cdr3_length: 15
v_call: TRBV3-1/TRBV3-2
j_call: TRBJ1-3
cdr3_aa: CASSQDQVSGNTIYF

cdr3_length: 16
v_call: TRBV5-1
j_call: TRBJ2-2
cdr3_aa: CASSQDRGYDTGELFF

cdr3_length: 14
v_call: TRBV11-2
j_call: TRBJ2-7
cdr3_aa: CASSLYRDSYEQYF

cdr3_length: 13
v_call: TRBV30
j_call: TRBJ2-4
cdr3_aa: CAWSARTANIQYF

cdr3_length: 12
v_call: TRBV29-1
j_call: TRBJ2-7
cdr3_aa: CSVKRGPHEQYF

cdr3_length: 13
v_call: TRBV30
j_call: TRBJ2-2
cdr3_aa: CAWSVVLTGELFF

cdr3_length: 15
v_call: TRBV7-2
j_call: TRBJ2-1
cdr3_aa: CASSPPAGGPIEQFF

cdr3_length: 14
v_call: TRBV24-1
j_call: TRBJ1-5
cdr3_aa: CATSQGVPNQPQHF

cdr3_length: 12
v_call: TRBV24-1
j_call: TRBJ2-1
cdr3_aa: CATSARENEQFF

cdr3_length: 17
v_call: TRBV13
j_call: TRBJ2-5
cdr3_aa: CASSLGWPRGSSETQYF

cdr3_length: 13
v_call: TRBV28
j_call: TRBJ1-1
cdr3_aa: CASSDRRRTEAFF

cdr3_length: 16
v_call: TRBV6-4
j_call: TRBJ2-2
cdr3_aa: CASSDRQGANTGELFF

cdr3_length: 14
v_call: TRBV19
j_call: TRBJ2-7
cdr3_aa: CASRPTGGSYEQYF

cdr3_length: 13
v_call: TRBV6-5
j_call: TRBJ2-3
cdr3_aa: CASSHPGLDTQYF

cdr3_length: 12
v_call: TRBV29-1
j_call: TRBJ1-2
cdr3_aa: CSAYGINYGYTF

cdr3_length: 15
v_call: TRBV6-5
j_call: TRBJ1-4
cdr3_aa: CASSHSLDRNEKLFF